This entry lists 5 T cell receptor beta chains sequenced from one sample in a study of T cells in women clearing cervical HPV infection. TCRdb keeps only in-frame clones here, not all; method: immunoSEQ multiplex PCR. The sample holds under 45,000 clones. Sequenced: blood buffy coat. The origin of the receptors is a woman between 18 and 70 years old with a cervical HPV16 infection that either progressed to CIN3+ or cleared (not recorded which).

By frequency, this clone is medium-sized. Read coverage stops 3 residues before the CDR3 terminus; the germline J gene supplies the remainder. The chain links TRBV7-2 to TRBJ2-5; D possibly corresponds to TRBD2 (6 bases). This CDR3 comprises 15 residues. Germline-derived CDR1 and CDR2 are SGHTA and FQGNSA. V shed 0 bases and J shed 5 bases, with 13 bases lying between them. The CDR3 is CASSLAGGKRETQYF. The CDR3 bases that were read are TGTGCCAGCAGCTTAGCAGGCGGGAAGAGGGAGACC. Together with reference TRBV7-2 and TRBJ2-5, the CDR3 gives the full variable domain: GAGVSQSPSNKVTEKGKDVELRCDPISGHTALYWYRQSLGQGLEFLIYFQGNSAPDKSGLPSDRFSAERTGGSVSTLTIQRTQQEDSAVYLCASSLAGGKRETQYFGPGTRLLVL.

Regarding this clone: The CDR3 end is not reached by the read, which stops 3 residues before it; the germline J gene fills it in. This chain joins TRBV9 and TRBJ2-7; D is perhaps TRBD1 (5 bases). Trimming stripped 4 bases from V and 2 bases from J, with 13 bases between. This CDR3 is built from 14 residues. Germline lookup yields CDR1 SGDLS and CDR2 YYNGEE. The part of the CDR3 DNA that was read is TGTGCCAGCAGCCCCACAGGATCCCCCTACGAG. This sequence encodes CASSPTGSPYE. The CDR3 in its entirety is CASSPTGSPYEQYF.

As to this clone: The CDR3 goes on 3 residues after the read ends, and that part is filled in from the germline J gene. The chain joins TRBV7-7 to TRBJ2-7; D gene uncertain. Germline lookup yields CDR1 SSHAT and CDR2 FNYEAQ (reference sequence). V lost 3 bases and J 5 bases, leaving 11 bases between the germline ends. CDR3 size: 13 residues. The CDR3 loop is CASSLGRRDEQYF. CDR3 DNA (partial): TGTGCCAGCAGCTTGGGCCGACGAGACGAG. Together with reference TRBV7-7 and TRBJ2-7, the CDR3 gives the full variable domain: GAGVSQSPRYKVTKRGQDVTLRCDPISSHATLYWYQQALGQGPEFLTYFNYEAQPDKSGLPSDRFSAERPEGSISTLTIQRTEQRDSAMYRCASSLGRRDEQYFGPGTRLTVT.

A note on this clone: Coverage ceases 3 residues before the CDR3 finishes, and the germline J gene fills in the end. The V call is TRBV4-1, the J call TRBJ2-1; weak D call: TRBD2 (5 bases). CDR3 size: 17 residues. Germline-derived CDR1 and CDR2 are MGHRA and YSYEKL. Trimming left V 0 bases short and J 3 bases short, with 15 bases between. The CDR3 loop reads CASSQDDLLARYNEQFF. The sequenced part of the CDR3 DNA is TGCGCCAGCAGCCAAGATGATCTGCTAGCTCGCTACAATGAG.

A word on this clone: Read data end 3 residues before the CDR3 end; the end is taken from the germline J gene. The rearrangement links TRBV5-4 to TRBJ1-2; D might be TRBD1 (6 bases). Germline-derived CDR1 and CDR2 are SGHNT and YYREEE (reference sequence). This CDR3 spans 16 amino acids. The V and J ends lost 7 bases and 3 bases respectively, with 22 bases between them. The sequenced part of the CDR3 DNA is TGTGCCAGCGGAATTAGGGGGGGGGCACGAGACTATGGC. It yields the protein CASGIRGGARDYG. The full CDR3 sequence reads CASGIRGGARDYGYTF.